This T cell receptor (beta chain) was sequenced in a study of T cell responses to AZD1222 COVID-19 vaccine. Worth noting for this clone: The antigen remains unidentified.

Overall study findings and caveats: Two doses of AZD1222 preceded a rise in Spike-specific TCR breadth and depth. The study found vaccine-associated CD4 TCRs spanning spike, dominant at 160-218 and 743-854. The donors showed a predominance of white British ancestry and of females, with possible underestimation of clonal diversity.

The method was immunoSEQ multiplex PCR; TCRdb's version includes in-frame clones alone and lacks a portion of them. The sample has 90,000 to 150,000 clones, approximately 90% seen once; the top ten hold just over 3.5%. The CDR3 spans 14 residues. CDR1 KGHDR and CDR2 SFDVKD come from the germline V gene. The ends were cut back, 11 bases at V and 2 bases at J, with 16 bases in the middle. The TCR comes from an adult who received the AZD1222 COVID-19 vaccine. The chain combines TRBV24-1 with TRBJ2-3; possibly TRBD2 for D (5 bases). Source: peripheral blood, taken 28 days after the second AZD1222 dose. The CDR3, as DNA: TGTGCCATGACGGGCGGGCGGCACACAGATACGCAGTATTTT. Translation gives CAMTGGRHTDTQYF.